This T cell receptor (beta chain) is drawn from a study of regulatory T cells in long-lasting Graves disease. Time point indicated: persistent/refractory GD, antithyroid drugs over 5 years with positive TRAb. RNA extracted from PBMCs served as the sequencing template. American Thyroid Association guidelines served as the basis for diagnosing Graves' disease. Findings and limits, study-wide: Persistent Graves' patients showed less TCR diversity than newly diagnosed patients showed.

With regard to this clonotype: The antigen is undetermined.

Construction of TCR beta libraries relied on iRepertoire HTBI primers and on Arm-PCR targeting CDR3 regions. TCRdb re-analysed the multiplex PCR reads in MiXCR, keeping a single row per CDR3 protein. The sample includes roughly 490,000 distinct CDR3 sequences, around a fifth of them seen just once. The TCR sequence derives from a female donor with Graves disease. The source was peripheral blood mononuclear cells (PBMCs), collected when the disease was refractory, from a patient treated with antithyroid drugs.

For the CDR3, the DNA is TGTGCCAGCAGCCCGCCCGGGTTAGGCGGTACGAACACCGGGGAGCTGTTTTTT. It is translated as CASSPPGLGGTNTGELFF. The chain is built from TRBV14 and TRBJ2-2; D not certain. V lost 4 bases to trimming and J lost 0 bases, with 18 bases between them. Germline V gene sequence: CDR1 SGHDN, CDR2 FVKESK. The CDR3 consists of 18 residues. Full variable domain (outside the CDR3, taken from reference TRBV14 and TRBJ2-2): EAGVTQFPSHSVIEKGQTVTLRCDPISGHDNLYWYRRVMGKEIKFLLHFVKESKQDESGMPNNRFLAERTGGTYSTLKVQPAELEDSGVYFCASSPPGLGGTNTGELFFGEGSRLTVL.